The clone carrying this T cell receptor beta chain was recorded once. The PCR contained 60 Vbeta and 13 Jbeta primers. TCRdb's copy holds only in-frame clones and misses some; the assay was immunoSEQ multiplex PCR. The sample comprises 95,000 to 150,000 clones, just over 65% of which are singletons, and approximately 1.4% rests with the top ten. The sample belongs to a study of cytomegalovirus exposure and HLA in healthy donors. J was trimmed by 6 bases and V by 5 bases; bases with no gene match: 4. Germline V lookup: CDR1 SNHLY, CDR2 FYNNEI. This CDR3 is 14 amino acids long. Sequenced input: PBMCs. The TCR comes from a man younger than 30 in good health and CMV-seronegative. V gene TRBV2 combines with J gene TRBJ2-2, with TRBD1 identical over 9 bases. CDR3 DNA: TGTGCCAGCAGTCGGGACAGGGTAGCCGGGGAGCTGTTTTTT. This gives the protein CASSRDRVAGELFF.